Presented here are 16 T cell receptor beta chains from one specimen sequenced in a study of identical twins. Each CDR3 protein gets one entry after TCRdb re-called the 5' RACE reads with MiXCR. This sample has 690,000 or so distinct CDR3 sequences, with around 8.6% found just once. This same sample was also part of a study on yellow fever vaccine responses in identical twins.

Sequenced sample: PBMCs. All receptors derive from a woman aged 18-30 years in good health.

This clonotype was found many times. J is TRBJ2-2 and V is TRBV2; D possibly corresponds to TRBD2 (5 bases). Per germline, CDR1 SNHLY and CDR2 FYNNEI. Between the trimmed V and J ends, which lost 3 bases and 6 bases, there was a span of 11 bases. This CDR3 region has 14 residues. The CDR3 is CASSDVLGSGELFF. The CDR3 DNA follows: TGTGCCAGCAGTGATGTACTAGGCTCCGGGGAGCTGTTTTTT.

This clonotype was found many times. The rearrangement uses TRBV5-1 and TRBJ2-1, with TRBD2 as a possible D gene (7 bases). Germline V gene data show CDR1 as SGHRS and CDR2 as YFSETQ. V dropped 5 bases and J dropped 3 bases, with 18 bases sitting between them. The CDR3 is made up of 16 amino acids. The CDR3 DNA follows: TGCGCCAGCAGAGGGGGAGGGAGGGTGATCTACAATGAGCAGTTCTTC. This sequence encodes CASRGGGRVIYNEQFF.

This clonotype was detected many times. The rearrangement joins TRBV24-1 to TRBJ2-3, with 7 positions matching TRBD1. This CDR3 is built from 15 residues. Unmatched junction bases numbered 6, after V lost 4 bases and J lost 3 bases. Germline values: CDR1 KGHDR, CDR2 SFDVKD. In nucleotides, the CDR3 is TGTGCCACCAGTGACCGTGGACAGGAAACAGATACGCAGTATTTT. Translated: CATSDRGQETDTQYF.

There are a few counts of this clonotype. This sequence joins TRBV2 and TRBJ2-7, with 8 bases matching TRBD1. V lost 8 bases to trimming and J lost 2 bases; unmatched junction nucleotides: 5. CDR3 length equals 13 residues. Per germline, CDR1 SNHLY and CDR2 FYNNEI. CDR3 protein: CASGRDRTYEQYF. Here the CDR3 DNA reads TGTGCCAGCGGTAGGGACAGGACCTACGAGCAGTACTTC.

J is TRBJ2-3 and V is TRBV5-1, with 11 positions matching TRBD1. Per germline, CDR1 SGHRS and CDR2 YFSETQ. The length of the CDR3 is 18 residues. V dropped 4 bases and J dropped 2; count of bases not matched to a gene: 12. As DNA, the CDR3 is TGCGCCAGCAGCGGCCCTTGGACAGGGGGCTTGGACACAGATACGCAGTATTTT. The encoded protein is CASSGPWTGGLDTDTQYF.

This clonotype was detected a few times. The V gene is TRBV6-5, the J gene TRBJ1-2; D gene uncertain. The CDR3 is 13 residues long. The V and J ends lost 0 bases and 4 bases respectively, with 6 bases between them. CDR1 and CDR2 (germline): MNHEY, SVGAGI. CDR3 region: CASSYSPVYGYTF. CDR3 nucleotide sequence: TGTGCCAGCAGTTACTCGCCGGTCTATGGCTACACCTTC.

This clonotype was counted a few times. The chain is built from TRBV7-8 and TRBJ2-7, with D maybe TRBD1 (6 bases). V lost 3 bases, J lost 9 bases, and 12 bases lay in between. Germline assignment: CDR1 SGHVS and CDR2 FQNEAQ. The CDR3 totals 12 residues. The CDR3 region has the DNA TGTGCCAGCAGCTTTGGGTCAGGGGCGCAGTACTTC. This encodes CASSFGSGAQYF.

This clonotype was picked up a small number of times. The CDR3 DNA follows: TGTGCCAGCAGTGAGATTGGAGCAGGGGGTAATTCACCCCTCCACTTT. Translated, it gives CASSEIGAGGNSPLHF. J is TRBJ1-6 and V is TRBV2; 7 nucleotides line up with TRBD1. The CDR3 runs 16 residues. Germline trimming cut 3 bases from V and 6 bases from J; bases unmatched to any gene: 8. Germline V CDR1 and CDR2: SNHLY, FYNNEI.

The table lists this clonotype with a few counts. The chain combines TRBV29-1 with TRBJ2-1; 9 positions match TRBD2. The CDR3 is 15 residues long. In germline, CDR1 is SQVTM, CDR2 ANQGSEA. V shed 8 bases and J 5 bases; nucleotides not matched to a gene: 13. The DNA for the CDR3 is TGCAGCTTACGAATTCTAGCGGGATTGAACAATGAGCAGTTCTTC. Encoded protein: CSLRILAGLNNEQFF.

This clonotype was observed many times. The chain uses TRBV6-5 and TRBJ1-1; the D is unclear. The germline CDR1 and CDR2 sequences are MNHEY and SVGAGI. The CDR3 runs to 13 residues. The V gene lost 4 bases and the J gene lost 4 bases, with 10 bases spanning the gap. CDR3 nucleotide sequence: TGTGCCAGCAGTTCTCGACAATTCACTGAAGCTTTCTTT. It translates to CASSSRQFTEAFF.

This clonotype has ten or more counts. The rearrangement uses TRBV20-1 and TRBJ2-7, with 8 bases lining up with TRBD1. Germline V gene lookup returns CDR1 DFQATT and CDR2 SNEGSKA (reference sequence). After removal of 1 base from V and 2 bases from J, the junction contained 4 bases not matched to a gene. This CDR3 has 14 residues. The CDR3: CSARAGGKTYEQYF. The CDR3 nucleotides are TGCAGTGCTAGAGCAGGGGGCAAGACCTACGAGCAGTACTTC.

The table lists this clonotype with many counts. V gene TRBV12-3 or TRBV12-4 combines with J gene TRBJ2-7; weak D call: TRBD1 (6 bases). V gave up 6 bases and J gave up 5 bases, with 20 bases separating them. There are 15 residues in the CDR3. CDR3 protein: CASSRTGSLANEQYF. CDR3 sequence (DNA): TGTGCCAGCAGCCGAACAGGGTCCCTCGCTAACGAGCAGTACTTC.

This clonotype was counted only a few times. The V gene is TRBV9, the J gene TRBJ2-3; a weak D match, TRBD1 (7 bases). CDR3 length equals 16 residues. The germline V gene encodes CDR1 SGDLS and CDR2 YYNGEE. Deletions cut 4 bases from V and 5 bases from J, with 20 bases between. In nucleotides, the CDR3 is TGTGCCAGCAGCCTAAAGGAGGGGGCCTATGGAGATACGCAGTATTTT. This translates into CASSLKEGAYGDTQYF. The entire variable domain, with the rest obtained from reference TRBV9 and TRBJ2-3, is as follows: DSGVTQTPKHLITATGQRVTLRCSPRSGDLSVYWYQQSLDQGLQFLIQYYNGEERAKGNILERFSAQQFPDLHSELNLSSLELGDSALYFCASSLKEGAYGDTQYFGPGTRLTVL.

Ten or more counts support this clonotype. The CDR3 reads CASRGAGESYTF. The CDR3 nucleotides are TGTGCCAGCAGGGGCGCAGGGGAAAGCTACACCTTC. V and J are TRBV12-3 or TRBV12-4 and TRBJ1-2; D might be TRBD1 (6 bases). V lost 6 bases, J lost 9 bases, and 14 bases lay in between. This CDR3 is built from 12 residues.

The chain is built from TRBV9 and TRBJ2-7, with a possible D match to TRBD2 (7 bases). V dropped 4 bases and J dropped 1 base, with 18 bases sitting between them. The CDR3 sequence is 16 residues long. The germline gives CDR1 SGDLS, CDR2 YYNGEE. The CDR3, as DNA: TGTGCCAGCAGCTCAAGGGGGGGGGTCCCTTCCTACGAGCAGTACTTC. Protein sequence: CASSSRGGVPSYEQYF.

V gene TRBV7-9 combines with J gene TRBJ2-5; perhaps TRBD1 as D (7 bases). Looked up from germline, CDR1 is SEHNR and CDR2 is FQNEAQ (reference sequence). The CDR3 has 12 residues. V shed 4 bases and J shed 10 bases, with 13 bases lying between them. CDR3 sequence: CASSWPQGGQYF. CDR3 sequence (DNA): TGTGCCAGCAGCTGGCCCCAGGGGGGCCAGTACTTC.